This T cell receptor beta chain stems from a study of graft-versus-host responses after intestinal transplantation. Study conclusions and caveats: GvH clones surfaced in recipient marrow, some emerging earlier in ileum or blood.

From the graft tissue, intraepithelial and lamina propria lymphocytes were released through processing. As to this clone: Antigen unknown.

J lost 1 base, V lost 4 bases, and 4 bases had no gene match. CDR1 is SNHLY, CDR2 FYNNEI, per germline. The CDR3 loop spans 15 amino acids. Generated by immunoSEQ multiplex PCR, the TCRdb table keeps only in-frame clones and is missing some. The sample includes 9,500 to 15,000 clones, 70% to 75% seen only once; the top ten take around 4.5%. The V call is TRBV2, the J call TRBJ2-7; 10 bases align to TRBD1. The sample here was ileum tissue, taken roughly 4.5 months after intestinal transplantation. The TCR was taken from a human patient who received an intestinal transplant, so some T cells may come from the graft donor. The CDR3 nucleotides are TGTGCCAGCAGTGCGACAGGGGGCATGTCCTACGAGCAGTACTTC. It codes for CASSATGGMSYEQYF.